The 28 T cell receptor beta chains in this list originate from one sample, sequenced in a study of blood T cells in healthy people across ages. A second roughly 7 to 11 cycle PCR used barcoded and J-beta primers. TCRdb processed the 5' RACE reads anew with MiXCR; each CDR3 protein has one entry. Of hundreds of thousands of distinct CDR3 sequences detected, about 28% appear once; the ten largest clones hold around 16%. Sequenced sample: blood. Receptor source: a woman older than 75 in good health.

The chain joins TRBV6-5 to TRBJ1-1; 8 bases line up with TRBD1. In germline, CDR1 is MNHEY, CDR2 SVGAGI. The CDR3 runs to 14 residues. The V gene end was trimmed by 7 bases and the J gene end by 5 bases; junction bases not matched to a gene: 9. CDR3 DNA sequence: TGTGCCAGCACCTCACGGACAGGGCGTACTGAAGCTTTCTTT. This sequence encodes CASTSRTGRTEAFF.

This clonotype was counted a few times. This sequence joins TRBV9 and TRBJ2-3, with 9 bases that match TRBD2. The CDR3 has 16 residues. Trimming removed 3 bases from V and 6 bases from J; junction bases left unmatched: 11. Germline CDR1 reads SGDLS; CDR2 reads YYNGEE. The CDR3 reads CASSASPGLASDTQYF. The CDR3 DNA reads TGTGCCAGCAGCGCCAGCCCGGGACTAGCTTCGGATACGCAGTATTTT.

The chain links TRBV5-5 to TRBJ2-3, with D perhaps matching TRBD2 (6 bases). With 6 bases removed from V and 0 bases from J, the gap between germline ends came to 11 bases. Germline V CDR1 and CDR2: SGHKS, YYEKEE (reference sequence). The CDR3 totals 14 residues. DNA of the CDR3: TGTGCCAGCACGGGAGAGAGGAGCACAGATACGCAGTATTTT. Translated, it gives CASTGERSTDTQYF.

Many counts were recorded for this clonotype. One base away lies a much larger clone, so this may be a sequencing read error. This sequence joins TRBV24-1 and TRBJ2-5; no firm D call. CDR3 length equals 16 residues. V shed 4 bases and J shed 5 bases, with 19 bases lying between them. CDR1 and CDR2 from the germline V gene are KGHDR and SFDVKD. CDR3 DNA sequence: TGTGCCACCAGTGACCCGGCGAGCGACGCCCGCGAGACCCAGTACTTC. This translates into CATSDPASDARETQYF.

This clonotype was recorded once. The chain combines TRBV7-9 with TRBJ2-1; D may correspond to TRBD1 or TRBD2 (5 bases each). Deletions cut 4 bases from V and 11 bases from J, with 18 bases between. The CDR3 consists of 14 residues. Germline assignment: CDR1 SEHNR and CDR2 FQNEAQ (reference sequence). The CDR3 loop is CASSSPQDSDKQFF. The CDR3 nucleotides read TGTGCCAGCAGCTCACCACAGGACTCGGATAAGCAGTTCTTC.

This clonotype was observed at least ten times. In nucleotides, the CDR3 is TGTGCCAGCAGCGTAGCTCTAGCGGGGGCCGCACAAGAGACCCAGTACTTC. This encodes CASSVALAGAAQETQYF. The chain combines TRBV9 with TRBJ2-5; 10 bases fit TRBD2. This CDR3 spans 17 amino acids. J was trimmed by 2 bases and V by 0 bases; bases with no gene match: 7. Germline loops: CDR1 SGDLS, CDR2 YYNGEE.

As for this clonotype: A read error may account for a junction end that differs from germline. The chain combines TRBV10-3 with TRBJ2-1; 7 positions match TRBD2. The CDR3 has 16 residues. CDR1 is ENHRY, CDR2 SYGVKD, per germline. The CDR3 here is CTITESGAGIGNEQFF. The CDR3 nucleotides are TGTACCATCACTGAGTCGGGAGCGGGGATAGGCAATGAGCAGTTCTTC.

This clonotype was counted a few times. As DNA, the CDR3 is TGTGCCAGCTCACAAACCGGGGCTCCGTCGCACTATGGCTACACCTTC. Translating it yields CASSQTGAPSHYGYTF. The chain joins TRBV18 to TRBJ1-2; D is perhaps TRBD1 (5 bases). V was pared by 4 bases and J by 3 bases, with 18 bases between. This CDR3 contains 16 residues. The germline gives CDR1 KGHSH, CDR2 LQKENI. Complete variable domain (other parts from reference TRBV18 and TRBJ1-2): NAGVMQNPRHLVRRRGQEARLRCSPMKGHSHVYWYRQLPEEGLKFMVYLQKENIIDESGMPKERFSAEFPKEGPSILRIQQVVRGDSAAYFCASSQTGAPSHYGYTFGSGTRLTVV.

This clonotype was detected only a few times. The J gene is TRBJ1-5, the V gene TRBV5-5, with a possible D match to TRBD1 (6 bases). In germline, CDR1 is SGHKS, CDR2 YYEKEE (reference sequence). Trimming stripped 0 bases from V and 4 bases from J, with 14 bases between. The CDR3 is 16 residues long. The CDR3: CASSLVWGAVNQPQHF. The CDR3 bases are TGTGCCAGCAGCTTGGTGTGGGGGGCAGTAAATCAGCCCCAGCATTTT.

This clonotype was seen more than once but under ten times. The chain joins TRBV20-1 to TRBJ1-1; TRBD1 matches at 7 bases. V dropped 6 bases and J dropped 2; count of bases not matched to a gene: 9. The CDR3 spans 14 residues. Germline V gene data show CDR1 as DFQATT and CDR2 as SNEGSKA (reference sequence). CDR3 in amino acids: CSALNRGLNTEAFF. CDR3 sequence (DNA): TGCAGTGCGCTGAACAGGGGCCTCAACACTGAAGCTTTCTTT.

This clonotype was seen a few times. The V gene is TRBV24-1, the J gene TRBJ1-1; D is perhaps TRBD1 (5 bases). CDR3 length: 15 residues. V lost 3 bases and J lost 1, with 11 bases in between. The germline CDR1 and CDR2 sequences are KGHDR and SFDVKD. CDR3 coding DNA: TGTGCCACCAGTGATGGGAGACAGAGGAACACTGAAGCTTTCTTT. Protein sequence: CATSDGRQRNTEAFF.

This clonotype occurred a few times. The chain uses TRBV20-1 and TRBJ1-6; D perhaps matches TRBD1 (5 bases). This CDR3 spans 16 amino acids. V lost 5 bases and J 2 bases, leaving 16 bases between the germline ends. Germline V gene sequence: CDR1 DFQATT, CDR2 SNEGSKA (reference sequence). This chain's CDR3 is CSAPGGGRTYNSPLHF. The CDR3 DNA reads TGCAGTGCTCCGGGGGGGGGAAGGACCTATAATTCACCCCTCCACTTT.

This clonotype was picked up a small number of times. The V gene is TRBV21-1, the J gene TRBJ1-2; the D call TRBD1 from the table was never checked on the DNA. TRBV21-1 is classified as a pseudogene. The CDR3 totals 16 residues. CDR3 nucleotides: TGTGCCAGCAGCAAAAAAACCCAGACAGGGACCGGTGGCTACACCTTC. Translation gives CASSKKTQTGTGGYTF.

This clonotype was detected ten times or more. V and J are TRBV9 and TRBJ2-3; D remains unclear. CDR1 and CDR2 from the germline V gene are SGDLS and YYNGEE. The CDR3 totals 15 residues. Trimming took off 4 bases at V and 0 bases at J, with 12 bases between the two ends. The CDR3 nucleotides read TGTGCCAGCAGCCCCCACGCGACTAGCACAGATACGCAGTATTTT. Translating gives CASSPHATSTDTQYF.

For this clonotype: A much larger clone lies one base from this, so it may be a read error. The chain couples TRBV7-2 to TRBJ2-5; 7 bases are shared with TRBD2. CDR1 is SGHTA and CDR2 is FQGNSA in the germline V gene. This CDR3 contains 15 residues. Unmatched junction bases numbered 8, after V lost 3 bases and J lost 4 bases. CDR3 nucleotides: TGTGCCAGCAGCTTGCAAGCGGGGCTCCGAGAGACCCAGTACTTC. Amino acids: CASSLQAGLRETQYF.

The sample holds a few counts of this clonotype. The chain uses TRBV6-2 or TRBV6-3 and TRBJ1-6; D is unresolved. With 5 bases removed from V and 7 bases from J, the gap between germline ends came to 18 bases. This CDR3 region has 16 residues. In germline, CDR1 is MNHEY, CDR2 SVGEGT. Here the CDR3 reads CASSRNRVIGNSPLHF. DNA for the CDR3: TGTGCCAGCAGTCGTAACCGGGTAATAGGAAATTCACCCCTCCACTTT.

This clonotype was recorded many times. This sequence joins TRBV29-1 and TRBJ1-1; D is perhaps TRBD1 (5 bases). Germline assignment: CDR1 SQVTM and CDR2 ANQGSEA. V was pared by 4 bases and J by 4 bases, with 7 bases between. This CDR3 region has 11 residues. The CDR3, as DNA: TGCAGCGTTGGGGGGTCCACTGAAGCTTTCTTT. Its protein is CSVGGSTEAFF. Together with reference TRBV29-1 and TRBJ1-1, the CDR3 gives the full variable domain: SAVISQKPSRDICQRGTSLTIQCQVDSQVTMMFWYRQQPGQSLTLIATANQGSEATYESGFVIDKFPISRPNLTFSTLTVSNMSPEDSSIYLCSVGGSTEAFFGQGTRLTVV.

This clonotype has a count of ten or more. The rearrangement links TRBV7-2 to TRBJ2-5, with D tentatively TRBD1 (6 bases). The length of the CDR3 is 18 residues. V lost 4 bases and J 2 bases, leaving 23 bases between the germline ends. CDR1 and CDR2 from the germline V gene are SGHTA and FQGNSA. Written as DNA, the CDR3 is TGTGCCAGCAGCTCCCCACGAGCCCCCGGGACACCGCAAGAGACCCAGTACTTC. Protein: CASSSPRAPGTPQETQYF.

A word on this clonotype: A much larger clone is a single base away; this may be a read error. The V call is TRBV6-2 or TRBV6-3, the J call TRBJ2-3; D ambiguous. Germline CDR1 and CDR2: MNHEY and SVGEGT. This CDR3 has 15 residues. CDR3 bases: TGTGCCTGCAGACCCCGGACGAGCTTCACAGATACGCAGTATTTT. The encoded protein is CACRPRTSFTDTQYF.

The table lists this clonotype with many counts. V usage is TRBV11-2 and J usage is TRBJ2-3; D unclear. This CDR3 has 13 amino acids. In germline, CDR1 is SGHAT, CDR2 FQNNGV. Trimming took off 5 bases at V and 5 bases at J, with 11 bases between the two ends. The CDR3 protein is CASSRMHLDTQYF. DNA for the CDR3: TGTGCCAGCAGCCGAATGCACCTAGATACGCAGTATTTT.

This clonotype was picked up many times. The V gene is TRBV12-3 or TRBV12-4, the J gene TRBJ2-5, with a weak D call TRBD1 (6 bases). The CDR3 length is 15 residues. The V gene lost 5 bases and the J gene lost 5 bases, with 18 bases spanning the gap. The CDR3: CASSPIGGTGETQYF. CDR3 nucleotide sequence: TGTGCCAGCAGTCCCATAGGGGGTACCGGGGAGACCCAGTACTTC.

In its sample, this clonotype was seen many times. This sequence joins TRBV5-1 and TRBJ2-1; no reliable D call. CDR1 is SGHRS and CDR2 is YFSETQ in the germline V gene. V lost 2 bases to trimming and J lost 0 bases, with 9 bases between them. The CDR3 length is 15 residues. This CDR3 reads CASSFDLSSYNEQFF. The CDR3 DNA reads as TGCGCCAGCAGCTTTGACCTTAGCTCCTACAATGAGCAGTTCTTC.

The chain recombines TRBV12-3 or TRBV12-4 with TRBJ2-7, with D possibly matching TRBD2 (6 bases). V was shortened by 5 bases and J by 5 bases, with 19 bases between the two germline ends. The CDR3 covers 15 residues. The CDR3, as DNA: TGTGCCAGCAGTCCCCGCGGGGCGAGACCCAACGAGCAGTACTTC. Encoded protein: CASSPRGARPNEQYF.

This clonotype was detected only a few times. The chain has TRBV20-1 and TRBJ1-4; TRBD1 aligns across 8 bases. The CDR3 extends over 11 amino acids. Trimming cost V 8 bases and J 8 bases; bases outside gene matches: 4. CDR1 and CDR2 from the germline V gene are DFQATT and SNEGSKA (reference sequence). CDR3 nucleotide sequence: TGCAGTCCATACAGGGGGGAAAAACTGTTTTTT. The encoded protein is CSPYRGEKLFF.

This clonotype was found a few times. The chain joins TRBV6-5 to TRBJ1-1; D is uncertain. This CDR3 region has 13 residues. The germline CDR1 and CDR2 sequences are MNHEY and SVGAGI. The ends were cut back, 5 bases at V and 4 bases at J, with 11 bases in the middle. This CDR3 reads CASSPRLRTEAFF. The CDR3 DNA follows: TGTGCCAGCAGTCCCAGACTGCGCACTGAAGCTTTCTTT.

This clonotype was observed a few times. A much larger clonotype is one base distant, so this may be a read error. The chain is built from TRBV7-2 and TRBJ2-5; 9 bases are shared with TRBD1. In germline, CDR1 is SGHTA, CDR2 FQGNSA. The CDR3 extends over 14 amino acids. The trim removed 6 bases at V and 11 bases at J, leaving 13 bases unmatched. The DNA for the CDR3 is TGTGCCAGCAGTCCAGACAGGGGGAAAAGGAGGCAGTACTTC. Its translation is CASSPDRGKRRQYF. The whole variable domain, filled in from reference TRBV7-2 and TRBJ2-5, reads GAGVSQSPSNKVTEKGKDVELRCDPISGHTALYWYRQSLGQGLEFLIYFQGNSAPDKSGLPSDRFSAERTGGSVSTLTIQRTQQEDSAVYLCASSPDRGKRRQYFGPGTRLLVL.

This clonotype was counted a few times. A much larger clone differs from this one at a single base, so this may be a read error. This sequence joins TRBV10-1 and TRBJ2-1, with a tentative D call TRBD1 (6 bases). Trimming took off 6 bases at V and 6 bases at J, with 15 bases between the two ends. Germline CDR1 and CDR2: WNHNN and SYGVQD (reference sequence). CDR3 size: 14 residues. CDR3: CASRVAGEGNEQFF. The CDR3 coding sequence is TGCGCCAGCAGGGTGGCAGGGGAAGGCAATGAGCAGTTCTTC.

The CDR3 nucleotides read TGCGCCAGCACCCGGGCATCCGGGAGCGGGAACACTGAAGCTTTCTTT. Translating gives CASTRASGSGNTEAFF. The chain employs TRBV5-1 and TRBJ1-1; D is ambiguous. This CDR3 has 16 residues. Deletions cut 6 bases from V and 1 base from J, with 19 bases between. The V gene's germline CDR1 is SGHRS and CDR2 YFSETQ.